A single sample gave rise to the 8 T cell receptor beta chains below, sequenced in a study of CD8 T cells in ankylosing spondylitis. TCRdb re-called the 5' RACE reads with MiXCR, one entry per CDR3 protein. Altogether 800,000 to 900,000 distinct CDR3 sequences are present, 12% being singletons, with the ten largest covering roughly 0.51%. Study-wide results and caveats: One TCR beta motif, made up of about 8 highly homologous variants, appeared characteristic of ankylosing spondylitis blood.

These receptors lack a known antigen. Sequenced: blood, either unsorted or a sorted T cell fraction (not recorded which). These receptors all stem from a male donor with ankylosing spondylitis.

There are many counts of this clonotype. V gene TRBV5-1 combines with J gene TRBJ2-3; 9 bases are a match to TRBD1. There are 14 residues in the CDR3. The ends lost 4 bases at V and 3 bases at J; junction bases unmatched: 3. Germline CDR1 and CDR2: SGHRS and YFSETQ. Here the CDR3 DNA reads TGCGCCAGCAGCCCTGGACAGGGGACAGATACGCAGTATTTT. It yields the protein CASSPGQGTDTQYF.

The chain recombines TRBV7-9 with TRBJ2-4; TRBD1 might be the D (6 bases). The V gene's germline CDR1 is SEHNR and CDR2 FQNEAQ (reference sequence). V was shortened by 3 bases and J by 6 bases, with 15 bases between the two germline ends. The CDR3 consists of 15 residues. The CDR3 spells CASSLAGTIGNIQYF. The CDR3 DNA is TGTGCCAGCAGCTTGGCCGGGACAATCGGAAACATTCAGTACTTC.

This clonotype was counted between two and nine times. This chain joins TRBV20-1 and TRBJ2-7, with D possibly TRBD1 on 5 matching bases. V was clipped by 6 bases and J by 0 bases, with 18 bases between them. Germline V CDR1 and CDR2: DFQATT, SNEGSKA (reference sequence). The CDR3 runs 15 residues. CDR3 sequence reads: CSANPTEYPSYEQYF. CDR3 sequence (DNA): TGCAGTGCAAACCCGACAGAGTACCCCTCCTACGAGCAGTACTTC.

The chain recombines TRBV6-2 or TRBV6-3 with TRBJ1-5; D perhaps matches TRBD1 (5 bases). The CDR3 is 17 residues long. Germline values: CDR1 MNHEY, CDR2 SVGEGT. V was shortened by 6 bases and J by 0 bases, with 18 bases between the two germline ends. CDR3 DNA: TGTGCCAGCAGAGCCCGGGACGCCTACTATAGCAATCAGCCCCAGCATTTT. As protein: CASRARDAYYSNQPQHF.

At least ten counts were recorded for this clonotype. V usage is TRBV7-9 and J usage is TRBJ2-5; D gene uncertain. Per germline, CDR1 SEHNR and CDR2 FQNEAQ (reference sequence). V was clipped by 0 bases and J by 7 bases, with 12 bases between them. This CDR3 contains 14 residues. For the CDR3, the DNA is TGTGCCAGCAGCTTAGCGGACGGACGGTGGACCCAGTACTTC. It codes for CASSLADGRWTQYF.

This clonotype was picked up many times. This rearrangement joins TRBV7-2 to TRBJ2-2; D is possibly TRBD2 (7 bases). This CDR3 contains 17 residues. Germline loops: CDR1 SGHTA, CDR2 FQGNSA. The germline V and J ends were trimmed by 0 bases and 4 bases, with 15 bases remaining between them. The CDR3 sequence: CASSLARGGTPTGELFF. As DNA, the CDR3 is TGTGCCAGCAGCTTAGCGAGGGGGGGGACCCCCACCGGGGAGCTGTTTTTT.

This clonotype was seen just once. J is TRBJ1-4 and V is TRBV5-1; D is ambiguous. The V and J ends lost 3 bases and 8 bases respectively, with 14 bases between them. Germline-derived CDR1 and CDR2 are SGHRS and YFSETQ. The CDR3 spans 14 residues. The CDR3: CASSSDGSWEKLFF. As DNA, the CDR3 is TGCGCCAGCAGCTCGGACGGGTCATGGGAAAAACTGTTTTTT.

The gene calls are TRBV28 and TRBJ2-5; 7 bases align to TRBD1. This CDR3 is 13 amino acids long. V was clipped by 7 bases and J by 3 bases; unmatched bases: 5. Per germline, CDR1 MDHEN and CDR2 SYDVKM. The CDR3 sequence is CASIDREKETQYF. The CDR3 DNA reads TGTGCCAGCATTGACAGGGAAAAAGAGACCCAGTACTTC.